The 26 T cell receptor beta chains listed next were all sequenced from one sample in a study of T cell changes during pregnancy in multiple sclerosis. Clones were read by immunoSEQ multiplex PCR, and TCRdb kept only the in-frame ones, dropping some. The sample carries 65,000 to 85,000 clones, about 92% recorded once. This material consisted of CD4+ T cells from peripheral blood mononuclear cells, taken before pregnancy. The receptors stem from a female donor with multiple sclerosis, enrolled in a pregnancy study.

The chain couples TRBV6-1 to TRBJ1-1; perhaps TRBD1 as D (5 bases). The CDR3 has 16 amino acids. Looked up from germline, CDR1 is MNHNS and CDR2 is SASEGT. V lost 1 base and J 2 bases, leaving 14 bases between the germline ends. CDR3 nucleotides: TGTGCCAGCAGTGAAGTCCAAGGGTGGGGCAACACTGAAGCTTTCTTT. This codes for CASSEVQGWGNTEAFF.

The V gene is TRBV29-1, the J gene TRBJ2-2; 8 bases align to TRBD1. This CDR3 comprises 14 residues. With V trimmed by 7 bases and J by 0 bases, 4 bases remained unmatched. Germline V gives CDR1 SQVTM, CDR2 ANQGSEA. The CDR3: CSALTGANTGELFF. CDR3 in DNA: TGCAGCGCCCTGACAGGGGCGAACACCGGGGAGCTGTTTTTT.

V gene TRBV5-4 combines with J gene TRBJ1-1; D possibly corresponds to TRBD1 (5 bases). V was cut by 4 bases and J by 1 base, with 17 bases left in between. CDR1 and CDR2 from the germline V gene are SGHNT and YYREEE (reference sequence). This CDR3 is 16 amino acids long. CDR3 region: CASSPTETVRNTEAFF. The CDR3, as DNA: TGTGCCAGCAGCCCTACGGAGACAGTGCGGAACACTGAAGCTTTCTTT. Looking up the rest from reference TRBV5-4 and TRBJ1-1 gives the full variable domain: ETGVTQSPTHLIKTRGQQVTLRCSSQSGHNTVSWYQQALGQGPQFIFQYYREEENGRGNFPPRFSGLQFPNYSSELNVNALELDDSALYLCASSPTETVRNTEAFFGQGTRLTVV.

V gene TRBV5-1 combines with J gene TRBJ2-7; 8 nucleotides line up with TRBD2. Per germline, CDR1 SGHRS and CDR2 YFSETQ. J gave up 6 bases and V 4 bases, and 6 bases lay outside the gene matches. This CDR3 spans 13 amino acids. This CDR3 is CASSPPGTSEQYF. CDR3 sequence (DNA): TGCGCCAGCAGCCCTCCCGGGACTAGCGAGCAGTACTTC.

This sequence joins TRBV4-2 and TRBJ1-5, with 12 bases lining up with TRBD1. Germline values: CDR1 LGHNA, CDR2 YNFKEQ. V lost 1 base, J lost 4 bases, and 8 bases stayed unmatched. The CDR3 runs to 18 residues. CDR3 DNA sequence: TGTGCCAGCAGCCAAGGTACCGGGACAGGGGGCGGTAATCAGCCCCAGCATTTT. Its protein product is CASSQGTGTGGGNQPQHF.

This chain uses TRBV4-2 with TRBJ1-1; no clear D gene. Germline values: CDR1 LGHNA, CDR2 YNFKEQ. This CDR3 has 15 amino acids. V lost 6 bases and J 3 bases, leaving 17 bases between the germline ends. The CDR3 region has the DNA TGTGCCAGCAGTCCGAGGGCGACCGGTTACACTGAAGCTTTCTTT. It specifies CASSPRATGYTEAFF.

The chain carries TRBV5-1 and TRBJ2-5, with TRBD2 matching 7 bases. CDR1 is SGHRS, CDR2 YFSETQ, per germline. The CDR3 extends over 18 amino acids. J gave up 2 bases and V 2 bases, and 15 bases lay outside the gene matches. The CDR3 region has the DNA TGCGCCAGCAGCTTTGGTCAAGCGGGGCCCCTCGGGCAAGAGACCCAGTACTTC. Encoded protein: CASSFGQAGPLGQETQYF.

The chain combines TRBV7-8 with TRBJ2-1; 10 bases line up with TRBD2. The CDR3 loop spans 17 amino acids. After removal of 1 base from V and 7 bases from J, the junction contained 10 bases not matched to a gene. Germline V lookup: CDR1 SGHVS, CDR2 FQNEAQ. The CDR3 DNA follows: TGTGCCAGCAGCTTAGATTCTGTACTAGCGGGACGTAATGAGCAGTTCTTC. It codes for CASSLDSVLAGRNEQFF.

The V and J genes are TRBV27 and TRBJ2-1; 9 nucleotides line up with TRBD1. The CDR3 sequence is 16 residues long. V lost 0 bases, J lost 3 bases, and 3 bases stayed unmatched. Germline V gene sequence: CDR1 MNHEY, CDR2 SMNVEV (reference sequence). The CDR3 DNA is TGTGCCAGCAGTTTATCCCGGGACAGGGTCTACAATGAGCAGTTCTTC. This codes for CASSLSRDRVYNEQFF.

The rearrangement joins TRBV27 to TRBJ1-5; 8 bases agree with TRBD1. Germline V gene lookup returns CDR1 MNHEY and CDR2 SMNVEV (reference sequence). There are 15 residues in the CDR3. The V segment lost 2 bases and the J segment 2 bases; nucleotides outside the gene matches: 2. Here the CDR3 DNA reads TGTGCCAGCAGTTTAAGGGGACAGGGCAATCAGCCCCAGCATTTT. This codes for CASSLRGQGNQPQHF.

In this sample, this clone turned up once. This sequence joins TRBV5-6 and TRBJ2-3; D uncertain. This CDR3 is 16 amino acids long. V lost 0 bases and J lost 4, with 15 bases in between. Germline V gene data show CDR1 as SGHDT and CDR2 as YYEEEE. This chain's CDR3 is CASSLGSQPWADTQYF. As DNA, the CDR3 is TGTGCCAGCAGCTTGGGTAGCCAGCCCTGGGCAGATACGCAGTATTTT. The full variable domain, rest sourced from reference TRBV5-6 and TRBJ2-3, is DAGVTQSPTHLIKTRGQQVTLRCSPKSGHDTVSWYQQALGQGPQFIFQYYEEEERQRGNFPDRFSGHQFPNYSSELNVNALLLGDSALYLCASSLGSQPWADTQYFGPGTRLTVL.

J is TRBJ1-2 and V is TRBV7-2, with 9 bases matching TRBD1. J lost 7 bases, V lost 5 bases, and 14 bases had no gene match. The germline gives CDR1 SGHTA, CDR2 FQGNSA. The CDR3 spans 16 residues. In DNA form, the CDR3 reads TGTGCCAGCAGCCCGCTCACAGGGACAGGGAAGCTTGGCTACACCTTC. Residues: CASSPLTGTGKLGYTF.

This clone appeared a few times. CDR3 sequence reads: CASSLSVTGELFF. Here the CDR3 DNA reads TGCGCCAGCAGCTTGTCGGTAACCGGGGAGCTGTTTTTT. The V gene is TRBV5-1, the J gene TRBJ2-2; D gene uncertain. Germline CDR1 and CDR2: SGHRS and YFSETQ. Trimming stripped 1 base from V and 5 bases from J, with 6 bases between. This CDR3 is 13 amino acids long.

This chain uses TRBV28 with TRBJ2-5; TRBD2 agrees at 11 bases. The length of the CDR3 is 15 residues. CDR1 is MDHEN, CDR2 SYDVKM, per germline. V gave up 5 bases and J gave up 2 bases; unmatched junction bases: 4. The CDR3 reads CASSRSGRGQETQYF. The DNA for the CDR3 is TGTGCCAGCAGTCGTAGCGGGAGGGGGCAAGAGACCCAGTACTTC.

This CDR3 reads CASSFVQGDEQYF. CDR3 bases: TGCGCCAGCAGCTTCGTACAGGGAGACGAGCAGTACTTC. The V call is TRBV5-1, the J call TRBJ2-7; the D gene is possibly TRBD1 (6 bases). The germline gives CDR1 SGHRS, CDR2 YFSETQ. CDR3 length: 13 residues. V was shortened by 2 bases and J by 5 bases, with 11 bases between the two germline ends.

V gene TRBV28 combines with J gene TRBJ1-5, with a weak D call TRBD1 (5 bases). V was cut by 2 bases and J by 5 bases, with 7 bases left in between. This CDR3 spans 13 amino acids. CDR1 MDHEN and CDR2 SYDVKM come from the germline V gene. CDR3 coding DNA: TGTGCCAGCAGTTTACCAGGGTATCAGCCCCAGCATTTT. Translation gives CASSLPGYQPQHF.

This chain links TRBV10-3 with TRBJ1-6; possible D gene TRBD1, 5 bases. Germline V gene data show CDR1 as ENHRY and CDR2 as SYGVKD. V was cut by 3 bases and J by 7 bases, with 13 bases left in between. The CDR3 is 15 amino acids. The CDR3 DNA follows: TGTGCCATCAGTGATCTCCAGGGTACGAATTCACCCCTCCACTTT. Protein product: CAISDLQGTNSPLHF.

This rearrangement joins TRBV2 to TRBJ2-2; 14 nucleotides match TRBD2. The CDR3 runs 19 residues. Germline V gives CDR1 SNHLY, CDR2 FYNNEI. V shed 4 bases and J 0 bases; nucleotides not matched to a gene: 7. Here the CDR3 reads CASSARRTSGGSNTGELFF. The CDR3 DNA reads as TGTGCCAGCAGTGCCCGACGGACTAGCGGGGGGTCGAACACCGGGGAGCTGTTTTTT.

The chain carries TRBV6-5 and TRBJ1-3, with D uncertain. The CDR3 runs to 15 residues. V was clipped by 0 bases and J by 2 bases, with 8 bases between them. CDR1 is MNHEY and CDR2 is SVGAGI in the germline V gene. CDR3 loop: CASSYSGEPGNTIYF. CDR3 nucleotides: TGTGCCAGCAGTTACTCCGGGGAACCTGGAAACACCATATATTTT.

The V gene is TRBV10-3, the J gene TRBJ1-2, with D tentatively TRBD1 (6 bases). Germline assignment: CDR1 ENHRY and CDR2 SYGVKD. The V and J ends lost 8 bases and 1 base respectively, with 14 bases between them. The CDR3 runs 14 residues. In DNA form, the CDR3 reads TGTGCCATCGGACAGCAAAACCTTAACTATGGCTACACCTTC. It is translated as CAIGQQNLNYGYTF.

The chain has TRBV7-7 and TRBJ2-1; 14 positions match TRBD2. J gave up 10 bases and V 8 bases, and 10 bases lay outside the gene matches. The CDR3 runs 15 residues. Germline lookup yields CDR1 SSHAT and CDR2 FNYEAQ (reference sequence). The CDR3: CASAPGLAGAGEQFF. In DNA form, the CDR3 reads TGTGCCAGCGCCCCGGGACTAGCGGGAGCGGGGGAGCAGTTCTTC.

V gene TRBV19 combines with J gene TRBJ2-7, with a tentative D call TRBD1 (6 bases). From germline, CDR1 is LNHDA and CDR2 SQIVND (reference sequence). Trimming stripped 2 bases from V and 3 bases from J, with 17 bases between. The CDR3 contains 16 residues. This chain's CDR3 is CASSITQGRGRYEQYF. In DNA, the CDR3 is TGTGCCAGTAGTATAACCCAGGGCAGGGGACGCTACGAGCAGTACTTC.

This clone is a singleton in its sample. The genes are TRBV6-1 and TRBJ2-7; tentatively, D is TRBD2 (6 bases). The CDR3 runs to 14 residues. Germline V gene sequence: CDR1 MNHNS, CDR2 SASEGT. V lost 2 bases and J lost 4, with 12 bases in between. CDR3 nucleotides: TGTGCCAGCAGTGAACAGGGACTTTCATACGAGCAGTACTTC. The encoded protein is CASSEQGLSYEQYF.

This clone showed up just once. The genes are TRBV6-6 and TRBJ2-2; 10 positions match TRBD2. Trimming cost V 2 bases and J 3 bases; bases outside gene matches: 3. Germline-derived CDR1 and CDR2 are MNHNY and SVGAGI (reference sequence). The CDR3 has 16 amino acids. The DNA of the CDR3 is TGTGCCAGCAGTTACGTCACTAGCGGGGACACCGGGGAGCTGTTTTTT. The encoded protein is CASSYVTSGDTGELFF.

This clone was seen just once. The V gene is TRBV5-6, the J gene TRBJ2-5; 7 bases align to TRBD2. The V and J ends lost 2 bases and 5 bases, in that order; junction bases with no gene match: 12. Germline CDR1 reads SGHDT; CDR2 reads YYEEEE. The CDR3 covers 16 residues. The CDR3 bases are TGTGCCAGCAGCTTTAGTACTTTGGGGGAGGGTGAGACCCAGTACTTC. Translated: CASSFSTLGEGETQYF. The whole variable domain, remainder taken from reference TRBV5-6 and TRBJ2-5, is DAGVTQSPTHLIKTRGQQVTLRCSPKSGHDTVSWYQQALGQGPQFIFQYYEEEERQRGNFPDRFSGHQFPNYSSELNVNALLLGDSALYLCASSFSTLGEGETQYFGPGTRLLVL.

This clone was seen only once. This chain uses TRBV28 with TRBJ1-4; TRBD1 matches 10 bases. V shed 6 bases, J shed 11 bases, and the junction held 12 bases outside the gene matches. This CDR3 comprises 15 residues. Germline CDR1 is MDHEN and CDR2 is SYDVKM. The CDR3 DNA is TGTGCCAGCAGCTTTCAACCGGGACAGGGGATGAAACTGTTTTTT. Protein sequence: CASSFQPGQGMKLFF.